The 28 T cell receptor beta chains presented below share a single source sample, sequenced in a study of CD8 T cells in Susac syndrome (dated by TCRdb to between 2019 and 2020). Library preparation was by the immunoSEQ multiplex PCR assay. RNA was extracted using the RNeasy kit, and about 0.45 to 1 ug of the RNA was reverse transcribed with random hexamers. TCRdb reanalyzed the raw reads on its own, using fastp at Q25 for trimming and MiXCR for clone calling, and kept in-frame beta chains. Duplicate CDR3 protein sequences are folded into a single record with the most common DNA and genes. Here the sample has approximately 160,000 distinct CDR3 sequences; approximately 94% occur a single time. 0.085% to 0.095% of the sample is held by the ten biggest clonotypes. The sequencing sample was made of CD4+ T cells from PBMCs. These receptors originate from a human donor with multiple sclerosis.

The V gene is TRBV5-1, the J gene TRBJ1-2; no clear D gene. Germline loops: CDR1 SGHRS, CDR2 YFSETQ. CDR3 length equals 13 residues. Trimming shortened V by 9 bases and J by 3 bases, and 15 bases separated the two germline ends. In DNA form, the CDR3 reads TGCGCCACCTCCGAGGACCGCTACTATGGCTACACCTTC. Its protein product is CATSEDRYYGYTF.

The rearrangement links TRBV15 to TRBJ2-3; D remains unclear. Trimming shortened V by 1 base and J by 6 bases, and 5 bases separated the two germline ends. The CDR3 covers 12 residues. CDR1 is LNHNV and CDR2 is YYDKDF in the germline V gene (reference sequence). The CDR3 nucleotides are TGTGCCACCAGCAGAGCGGCCGATACGCAGTATTTT. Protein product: CATSRAADTQYF.

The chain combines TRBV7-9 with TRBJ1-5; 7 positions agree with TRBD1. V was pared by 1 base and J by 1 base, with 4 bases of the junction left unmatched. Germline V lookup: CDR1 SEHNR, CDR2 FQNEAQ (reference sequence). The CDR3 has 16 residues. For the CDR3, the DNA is TGTGCCAGCAGCTTAGGACAGGGATCGAGCAATCAGCCCCAGCATTTT. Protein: CASSLGQGSSNQPQHF.

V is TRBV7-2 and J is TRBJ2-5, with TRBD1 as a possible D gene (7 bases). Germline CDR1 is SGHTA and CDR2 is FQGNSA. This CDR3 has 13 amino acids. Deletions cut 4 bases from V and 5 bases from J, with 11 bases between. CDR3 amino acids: CASSWRGPETQYF. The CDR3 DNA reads TGTGCCAGCAGCTGGAGGGGGCCCGAGACCCAGTACTTC.

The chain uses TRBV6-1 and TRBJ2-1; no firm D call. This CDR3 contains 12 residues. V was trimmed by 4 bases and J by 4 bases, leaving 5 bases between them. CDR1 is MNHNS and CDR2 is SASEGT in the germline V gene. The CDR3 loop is CASSGFYNEQFF. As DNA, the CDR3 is TGTGCCAGCAGTGGATTTTACAATGAGCAGTTCTTC.

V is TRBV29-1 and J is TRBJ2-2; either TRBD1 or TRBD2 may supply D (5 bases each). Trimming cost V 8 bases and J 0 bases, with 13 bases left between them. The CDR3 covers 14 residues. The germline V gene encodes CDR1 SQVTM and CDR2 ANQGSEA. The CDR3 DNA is TGCAGCTCCTCGGGGCGGGCGAACACCGGGGAGCTGTTTTTT. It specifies CSSSGRANTGELFF.

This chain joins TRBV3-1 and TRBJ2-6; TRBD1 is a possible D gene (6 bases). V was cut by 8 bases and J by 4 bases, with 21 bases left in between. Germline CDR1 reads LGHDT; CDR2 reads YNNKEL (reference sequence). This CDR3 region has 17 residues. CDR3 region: CASRNRVGLNGANVLTF. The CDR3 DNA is TGTGCCAGCCGTAACAGGGTTGGACTCAACGGGGCCAACGTCCTGACTTTC. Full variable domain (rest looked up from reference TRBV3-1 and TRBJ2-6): DTAVSQTPKYLVTQMGNDKSIKCEQNLGHDTMYWYKQDSKKFLKIMFSYNNKELIINETVPNRFSPKSPDKAHLNLHINSLELGDSAVYFCASRNRVGLNGANVLTFGAGSRLTVL.

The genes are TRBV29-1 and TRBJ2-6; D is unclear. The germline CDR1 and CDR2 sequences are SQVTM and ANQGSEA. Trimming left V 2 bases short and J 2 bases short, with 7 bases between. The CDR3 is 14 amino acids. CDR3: CSVESPPGANVLTF. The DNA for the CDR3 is TGCAGCGTTGAATCCCCCCCTGGGGCCAACGTCCTGACTTTC. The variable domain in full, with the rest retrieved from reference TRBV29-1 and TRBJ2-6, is SAVISQKPSRDICQRGTSLTIQCQVDSQVTMMFWYRQQPGQSLTLIATANQGSEATYESGFVIDKFPISRPNLTFSTLTVSNMSPEDSSIYLCSVESPPGANVLTFGAGSRLTVL.

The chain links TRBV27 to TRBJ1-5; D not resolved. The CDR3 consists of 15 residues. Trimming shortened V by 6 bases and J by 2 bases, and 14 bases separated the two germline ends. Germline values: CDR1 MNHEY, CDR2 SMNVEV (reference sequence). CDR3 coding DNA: TGTGCCAGCAGGACGGGCAGCTGGGGCAATCAGCCCCAGCATTTT. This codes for CASRTGSWGNQPQHF.

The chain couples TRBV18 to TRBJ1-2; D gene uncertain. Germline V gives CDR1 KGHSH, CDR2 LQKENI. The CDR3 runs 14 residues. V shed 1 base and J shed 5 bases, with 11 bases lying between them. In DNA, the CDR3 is TGTGCCAGCTCACCACAAGAGGGAAATTATGGCTACACCTTC. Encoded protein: CASSPQEGNYGYTF.

CDR3 in DNA: TGTGCCAGCAGTCGGACTAGCAGTTACGGTGAGCAGTTCTTC. It yields the protein CASSRTSSYGEQFF. The rearrangement uses TRBV6-4 and TRBJ2-1, with 8 bases aligning to TRBD2. With 5 bases clipped from V and 9 bases from J, the junction kept 9 bases outside the gene matches. The germline V gene has CDR1 MRHNA and CDR2 SNTAGT. CDR3 length equals 14 residues.

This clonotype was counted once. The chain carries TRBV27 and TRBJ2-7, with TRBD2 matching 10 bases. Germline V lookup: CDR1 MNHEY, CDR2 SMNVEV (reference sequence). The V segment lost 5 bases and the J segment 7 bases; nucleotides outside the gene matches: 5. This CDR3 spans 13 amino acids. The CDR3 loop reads CASSAGLANEQYF. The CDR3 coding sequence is TGTGCCAGCAGTGCGGGACTAGCGAATGAGCAGTACTTC.

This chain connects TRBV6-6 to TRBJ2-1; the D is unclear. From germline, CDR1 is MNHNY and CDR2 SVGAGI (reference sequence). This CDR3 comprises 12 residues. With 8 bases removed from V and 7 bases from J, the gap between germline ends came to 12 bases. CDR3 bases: TGTGCCAGCGACGGCCCGAGAAATGAGCAGTTCTTC. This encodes CASDGPRNEQFF.

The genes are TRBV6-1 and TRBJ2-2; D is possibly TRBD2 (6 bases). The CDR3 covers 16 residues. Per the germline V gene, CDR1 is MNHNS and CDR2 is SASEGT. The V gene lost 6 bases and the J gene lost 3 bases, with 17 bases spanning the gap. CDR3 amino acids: CASSLLIGSYTGELFF. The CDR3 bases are TGTGCCAGCAGCCTTCTAATCGGGAGTTACACCGGGGAGCTGTTTTTT.

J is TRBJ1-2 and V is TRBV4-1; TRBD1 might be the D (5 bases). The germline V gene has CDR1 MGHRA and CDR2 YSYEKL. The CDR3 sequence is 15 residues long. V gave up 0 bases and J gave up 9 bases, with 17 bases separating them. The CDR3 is CASSQEGRRDQRYTF. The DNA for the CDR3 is TGCGCCAGCAGCCAAGAAGGGCGGAGGGACCAGCGCTACACCTTC.

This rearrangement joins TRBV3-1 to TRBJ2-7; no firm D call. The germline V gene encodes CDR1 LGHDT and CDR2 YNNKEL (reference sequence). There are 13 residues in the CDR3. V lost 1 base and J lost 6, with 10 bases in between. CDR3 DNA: TGTGCCAGCAGCCAAGTCGACGGATCCGAGCAGTACTTC. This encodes CASSQVDGSEQYF.

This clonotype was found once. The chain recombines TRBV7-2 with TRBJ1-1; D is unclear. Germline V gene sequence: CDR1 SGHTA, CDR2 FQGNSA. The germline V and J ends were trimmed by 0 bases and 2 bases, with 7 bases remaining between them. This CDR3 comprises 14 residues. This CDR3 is CASSLASGNTEAFF. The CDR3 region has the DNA TGTGCCAGCAGCTTAGCGTCCGGCAACACTGAAGCTTTCTTT.

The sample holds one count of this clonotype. Here the CDR3 reads CAWLVGNARNEQFF. CDR3 DNA: TGTGCCTGGCTAGTGGGTAACGCCAGGAATGAGCAGTTCTTC. This chain links TRBV30 with TRBJ2-1, with D unclear. Trimming cost V 5 bases and J 7 bases, with 18 bases left between them. The CDR3 loop spans 14 amino acids. The germline gives CDR1 GTSNPN, CDR2 SVGIG (reference sequence).

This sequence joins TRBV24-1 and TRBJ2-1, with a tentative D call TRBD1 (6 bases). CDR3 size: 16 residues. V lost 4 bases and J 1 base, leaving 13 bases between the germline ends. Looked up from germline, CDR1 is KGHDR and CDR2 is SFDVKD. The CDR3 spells CATSEKQGFSYNEQFF. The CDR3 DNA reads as TGTGCCACCAGTGAAAAACAGGGTTTTTCCTACAATGAGCAGTTCTTC.

The CDR3 coding sequence is TGCAGCGTTGTCCGGGCAGGGGTTCCCGTATACACTGAAGCTTTCTTT. Translated, it gives CSVVRAGVPVYTEAFF. The J gene is TRBJ1-1, the V gene TRBV29-1, with a weak D call TRBD1 (6 bases). The germline CDR1 and CDR2 sequences are SQVTM and ANQGSEA. The CDR3 is made up of 16 amino acids. V lost 4 bases and J lost 3, with 21 bases in between.

The CDR3 region has the DNA TGTGCCAGCAGTTACGGGACAGGGGTTGCAGATACGCAGTATTTT. It specifies CASSYGTGVADTQYF. The chain links TRBV6-5 to TRBJ2-3; TRBD1 aligns across 10 bases. The CDR3 is 15 amino acids. Germline V gene sequence: CDR1 MNHEY, CDR2 SVGAGI. The junction had 3 bases not matched to a gene; V was cut back by 2 bases and J by 4 bases.

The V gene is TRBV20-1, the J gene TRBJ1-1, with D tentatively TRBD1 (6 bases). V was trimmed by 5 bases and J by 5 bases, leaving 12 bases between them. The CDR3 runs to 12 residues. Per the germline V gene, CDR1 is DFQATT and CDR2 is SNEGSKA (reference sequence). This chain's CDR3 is CSAGGGRTEAFF. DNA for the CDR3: TGCAGTGCTGGAGGGGGTAGGACTGAAGCTTTCTTT.

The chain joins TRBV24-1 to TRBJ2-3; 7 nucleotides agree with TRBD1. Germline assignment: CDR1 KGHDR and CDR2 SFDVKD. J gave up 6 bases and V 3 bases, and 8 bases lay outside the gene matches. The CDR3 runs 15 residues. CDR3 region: CATSDDDRASDTQYF. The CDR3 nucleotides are TGTGCCACCAGTGATGACGACAGGGCGAGTGATACGCAGTATTTT.

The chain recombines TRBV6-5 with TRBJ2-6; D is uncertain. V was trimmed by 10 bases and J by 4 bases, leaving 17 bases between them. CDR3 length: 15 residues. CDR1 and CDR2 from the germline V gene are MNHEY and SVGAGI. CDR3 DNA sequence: TGTGCCACCCAGTTAGTGGTGTCCGGGGCCAACGTCCTGACTTTC. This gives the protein CATQLVVSGANVLTF.

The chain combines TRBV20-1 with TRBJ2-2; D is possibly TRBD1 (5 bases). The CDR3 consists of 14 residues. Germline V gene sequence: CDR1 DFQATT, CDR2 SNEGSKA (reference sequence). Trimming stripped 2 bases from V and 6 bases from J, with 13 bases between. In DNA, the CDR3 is TGCAGTGCTAGACCCGGTTCGACAGCCGGGGAGCTGTTTTTT. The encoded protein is CSARPGSTAGELFF.

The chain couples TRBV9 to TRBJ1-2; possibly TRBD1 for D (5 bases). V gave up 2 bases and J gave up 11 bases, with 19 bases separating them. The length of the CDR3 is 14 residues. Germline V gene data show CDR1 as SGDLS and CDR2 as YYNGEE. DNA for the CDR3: TGTGCCAGCAGCGTTGGGGGGACTCTATCGGGTTACACCTTC. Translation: CASSVGGTLSGYTF.

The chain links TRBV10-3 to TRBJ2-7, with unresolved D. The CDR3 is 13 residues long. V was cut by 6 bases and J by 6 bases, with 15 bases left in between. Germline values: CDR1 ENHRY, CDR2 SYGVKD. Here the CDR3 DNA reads TGTGCCATCAGACCCGGAGTACGTGGCGAGCAGTACTTC. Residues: CAIRPGVRGEQYF.

The CDR3 sequence: CASSPNSGGYNEQFF. The CDR3 DNA reads as TGTGCCAGCAGCCCAAATTCGGGCGGATACAATGAGCAGTTCTTC. This sequence joins TRBV5-4 and TRBJ2-1; the D is unclear. Trimming removed 4 bases from V and 4 bases from J, with 15 bases in between. Germline V gene sequence: CDR1 SGHNT, CDR2 YYREEE (reference sequence). The CDR3 consists of 15 residues.